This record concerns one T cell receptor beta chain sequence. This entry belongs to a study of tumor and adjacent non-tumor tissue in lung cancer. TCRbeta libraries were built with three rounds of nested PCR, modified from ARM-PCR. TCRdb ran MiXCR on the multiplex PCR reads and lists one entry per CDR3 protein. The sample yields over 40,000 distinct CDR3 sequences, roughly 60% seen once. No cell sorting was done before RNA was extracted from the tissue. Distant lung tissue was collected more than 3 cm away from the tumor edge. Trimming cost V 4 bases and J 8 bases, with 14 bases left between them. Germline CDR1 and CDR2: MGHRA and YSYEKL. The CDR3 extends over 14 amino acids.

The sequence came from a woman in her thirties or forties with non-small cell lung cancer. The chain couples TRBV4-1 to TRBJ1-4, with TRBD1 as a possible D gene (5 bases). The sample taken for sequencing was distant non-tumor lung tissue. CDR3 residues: CASSRVRAAEKLFF. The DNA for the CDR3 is TGCGCCAGCAGCCGAGTCAGGGCAGCGGAAAAACTGTTTTTT.